Listed here are 19 T cell receptor beta chains from one sample, sequenced in a study of blood T cell repertoires in COVID-19. Profiled with immunoSEQ multiplex PCR; TCRdb holds only in-frame clones, not every one. This sample has about 44,000 clones; roughly nine tenths occur once, and the top ten carry 0.3% to 0.4%. Source material: peripheral blood. The receptors were gathered from a man between 50 and 59 years old with COVID-19, enrolled during active disease.

The chain recombines TRBV19 with TRBJ2-7, with 8 bases identical to TRBD1. The CDR3 sequence is 15 residues long. V was pared by 1 base and J by 4 bases, with 6 bases of the junction left unmatched. Per germline, CDR1 LNHDA and CDR2 SQIVND (reference sequence). This CDR3 is CASSIAAGGLYEQYF. In DNA, the CDR3 is TGTGCCAGTAGTATAGCGGCAGGGGGCTTGTACGAGCAGTACTTC. The full variable domain, with the rest looked up from reference TRBV19 and TRBJ2-7, is DGGITQSPKYLFRKEGQNVTLSCEQNLNHDAMYWYRQDPGQGLRLIYYSQIVNDFQKGDIAEGYSVSREKKESFPLTVTSAQKNPTAFYLCASSIAAGGLYEQYFGPGTRLTVT.

J is TRBJ2-7 and V is TRBV4-1; D is perhaps TRBD2 (6 bases). From germline, CDR1 is MGHRA and CDR2 YSYEKL. V was trimmed by 4 bases and J by 3 bases, leaving 19 bases between them. The CDR3 contains 16 residues. CDR3 DNA sequence: TGCGCCAGCAGCCCCTTCCCTGTGGGACTTTTCTACGAGCAGTACTTC. It yields the protein CASSPFPVGLFYEQYF.

The chain has TRBV27 and TRBJ1-5; 9 bases map to TRBD1. J gave up 3 bases and V 6 bases, and 9 bases lay outside the gene matches. The CDR3 runs 16 residues. Looked up from germline, CDR1 is MNHEY and CDR2 is SMNVEV (reference sequence). In DNA, the CDR3 is TGTGCCAGCAGCCTAAGGACAGGGGTAAACAATCAGCCCCAGCATTTT. This translates into CASSLRTGVNNQPQHF.

Note on this clone: Other DNA sequences from this sample encode an identical CDR3 as well. The rearrangement joins TRBV28 to TRBJ1-2; D perhaps matches TRBD1 (6 bases). Trimming cost V 5 bases and J 4 bases, with 14 bases left between them. The germline V gene has CDR1 MDHEN and CDR2 SYDVKM. The CDR3 contains 14 residues. The DNA of the CDR3 is TGTGCCAGCAGTACGCACAGGGACCCCTATGGCTACACCTTC. It translates to CASSTHRDPYGYTF.

The chain uses TRBV5-4 and TRBJ2-5; 7 positions agree with TRBD1. There are 13 residues in the CDR3. Losses at the gene ends were 5 bases for V and 3 bases for J; bases not matched to a gene: 4. Germline values: CDR1 SGHNT, CDR2 YYREEE (reference sequence). The CDR3 loop reads CASRSGTEETQYF. CDR3 coding DNA: TGTGCCAGCAGGTCAGGGACAGAAGAGACCCAGTACTTC.

This chain joins TRBV28 and TRBJ2-7; 11 bases agree with TRBD2. This CDR3 comprises 15 residues. Losses at the gene ends were 6 bases for V and 0 bases for J; bases not matched to a gene: 4. CDR1 and CDR2 from the germline V gene are MDHEN and SYDVKM. The CDR3 DNA sequence: TGTGCCAGCAGCAAAGGGACTAGCGGCTCCTACGAGCAGTACTTC. Translated, it gives CASSKGTSGSYEQYF.

A word on this clone: Its ends do not fully match the called genes, so a read error is possible. The CDR3 coding sequence is TGTGCCTGGAGTGGTTTCAGAGGTGGTGGCCACACCTTC. Translating it yields CAWSGFRGGGHTF. V usage is TRBV30 and J usage is TRBJ1-2, with D unclear. CDR3 length: 13 residues. Germline CDR1 GTSNPN, CDR2 SVGIG (reference sequence).

The chain joins TRBV18 to TRBJ1-2; D gene ambiguous. CDR3 length: 13 residues. CDR1 and CDR2 (germline): KGHSH, LQKENI. The germline V and J ends were trimmed by 2 bases and 3 bases, with 7 bases remaining between them. The CDR3 DNA reads TGTGCCAGCTCACCAGGAGTTGACTATGGCTACACCTTC. This translates into CASSPGVDYGYTF.

J is TRBJ1-4 and V is TRBV19; D perhaps matches TRBD1 (6 bases). The CDR3 extends over 15 amino acids. V was pared by 6 bases and J by 0 bases, with 11 bases between. In germline, CDR1 is LNHDA, CDR2 SQIVND (reference sequence). As DNA, the CDR3 is TGTGCCAGTAGAGGAACAGGGCCAACTAATGAAAAACTGTTTTTT. It yields the protein CASRGTGPTNEKLFF.

CDR3 residues: CASSPRVSGNTIYF. The DNA of the CDR3 is TGTGCCAGCAGCCCCCGTGTCTCTGGAAACACCATATATTTT. This rearrangement joins TRBV14 to TRBJ1-3; no reliable D call. The germline gives CDR1 SGHDN, CDR2 FVKESK. The CDR3 is 14 amino acids. Trimming pared 4 bases from V and 0 bases from J, leaving 7 bases between.

The chain couples TRBV19 to TRBJ1-2; D may be TRBD1 (6 bases). V was pared by 8 bases and J by 4 bases, with 20 bases between. The CDR3 runs to 15 residues. In germline, CDR1 is LNHDA, CDR2 SQIVND (reference sequence). The CDR3 region is CASAQGGALVYGYTF. The CDR3 DNA is TGTGCCAGTGCTCAAGGGGGTGCCCTTGTCTATGGCTACACCTTC. Supplemented by reference TRBV19 and TRBJ1-2, the full variable domain reads DGGITQSPKYLFRKEGQNVTLSCEQNLNHDAMYWYRQDPGQGLRLIYYSQIVNDFQKGDIAEGYSVSREKKESFPLTVTSAQKNPTAFYLCASAQGGALVYGYTFGSGTRLTVV.

J is TRBJ2-7 and V is TRBV28; the D gene is possibly TRBD1 (6 bases). This CDR3 contains 14 residues. The germline CDR1 and CDR2 sequences are MDHEN and SYDVKM. The V end was cut by 9 bases, the J end by 2 bases, with 17 bases between. The CDR3 nucleotides read TGTGCCAGTAGTCTGGGGGCAGATACCTACGAGCAGTACTTC. Amino acid sequence: CASSLGADTYEQYF.

V and J are TRBV5-8 and TRBJ2-1, with D tentatively TRBD1 (5 bases). V was trimmed by 0 bases and J by 1 base, leaving 8 bases between them. CDR1 and CDR2 from the germline V gene are SGHTS and YDEGEE. This CDR3 is 15 amino acids long. The CDR3 loop reads CASSLEGISYNEQFF. DNA for the CDR3: TGTGCCAGCAGCTTGGAGGGGATATCCTACAATGAGCAGTTCTTC.

The chain links TRBV25-1 to TRBJ1-2, with D perhaps matching TRBD1 (5 bases). Per the germline V gene, CDR1 is MGHDK and CDR2 is SYGVNS. The V end lost 1 base, the J end lost 8 bases, and 17 bases lay between the germline ends. The CDR3 sequence is 15 residues long. CDR3 amino acids: CASSEFGRESEGYTF. CDR3 in DNA: TGTGCCAGCAGTGAATTCGGCAGGGAATCAGAAGGCTACACCTTC.

The chain combines TRBV30 with TRBJ1-1; possible D gene TRBD1, 5 bases. V was pared by 2 bases and J by 0 bases, with 16 bases between. The V gene's germline CDR1 is GTSNPN and CDR2 SVGIG (reference sequence). The CDR3 is 16 residues long. Here the CDR3 reads CAWSTPRQGMNTEAFF. CDR3 DNA sequence: TGTGCCTGGAGTACCCCCCGGCAGGGAATGAACACTGAAGCTTTCTTT.

For the CDR3, the DNA is TGTGCCAGCAGCTTCGTGGCCTCGGGCTATGGCTACACCTTC. Its translation: CASSFVASGYGYTF. The rearrangement links TRBV11-2 to TRBJ1-2; no firm D call. V dropped 3 bases and J dropped 4 bases, with 12 bases sitting between them. The germline gives CDR1 SGHAT, CDR2 FQNNGV. This CDR3 comprises 14 residues.

The chain uses TRBV7-6 and TRBJ2-7, with 8 bases that match TRBD1. In germline, CDR1 is SGHVS, CDR2 FNYEAQ. Unmatched junction bases numbered 12, after V lost 5 bases and J lost 6 bases. The CDR3 totals 15 residues. The CDR3 bases are TGTGCCAGCAGCCAGAGGACAGGGAGCAAGGGCGAGCAGTACTTC. This codes for CASSQRTGSKGEQYF.

The chain has TRBV7-2 and TRBJ1-4; D is undetermined. The CDR3 loop spans 16 amino acids. The germline CDR1 and CDR2 sequences are SGHTA and FQGNSA. V was clipped by 1 base and J by 2 bases, with 11 bases between them. CDR3 nucleotides: TGTGCCAGCAGCTTAGAGCCCTCAGCGACTAATGAAAAACTGTTTTTT. It yields the protein CASSLEPSATNEKLFF. The full variable domain, its missing parts supplied by reference TRBV7-2 and TRBJ1-4, is GAGVSQSPSNKVTEKGKDVELRCDPISGHTALYWYRQSLGQGLEFLIYFQGNSAPDKSGLPSDRFSAERTGGSVSTLTIQRTQQEDSAVYLCASSLEPSATNEKLFFGSGTQLSVL.

The V call is TRBV2, the J call TRBJ1-1; 9 bases fit TRBD1. The CDR3 loop spans 12 amino acids. V dropped 9 bases and J dropped 11; count of bases not matched to a gene: 10. Germline V gene data show CDR1 as SNHLY and CDR2 as FYNNEI. CDR3 sequence (DNA): TGTGCCAGGGAGTCCAGGGACAGGGAGGCTTTCTTT. Its translation is CARESRDREAFF.